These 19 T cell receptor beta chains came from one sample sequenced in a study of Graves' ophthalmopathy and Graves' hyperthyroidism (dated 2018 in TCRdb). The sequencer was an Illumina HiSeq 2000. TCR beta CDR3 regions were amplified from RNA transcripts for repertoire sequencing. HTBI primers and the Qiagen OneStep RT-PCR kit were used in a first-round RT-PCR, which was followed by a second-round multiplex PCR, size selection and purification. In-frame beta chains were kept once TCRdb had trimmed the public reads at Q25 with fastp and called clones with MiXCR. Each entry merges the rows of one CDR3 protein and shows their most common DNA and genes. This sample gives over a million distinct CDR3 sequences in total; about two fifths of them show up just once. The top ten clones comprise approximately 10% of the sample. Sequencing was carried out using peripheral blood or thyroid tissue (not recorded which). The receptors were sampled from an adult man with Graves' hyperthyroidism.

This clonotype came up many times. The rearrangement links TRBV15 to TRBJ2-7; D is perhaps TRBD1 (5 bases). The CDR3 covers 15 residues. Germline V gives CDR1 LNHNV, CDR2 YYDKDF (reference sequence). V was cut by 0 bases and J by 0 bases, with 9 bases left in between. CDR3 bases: TGTGCCACCAGCAGAGACAGGGCGGTCTCCTACGAGCAGTACTTC. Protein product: CATSRDRAVSYEQYF.

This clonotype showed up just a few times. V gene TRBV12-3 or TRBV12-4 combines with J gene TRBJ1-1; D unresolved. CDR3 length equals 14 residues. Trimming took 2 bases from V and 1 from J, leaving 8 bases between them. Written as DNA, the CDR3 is TGTGCCAGCAGTTTACAATCAGGGAACACTGAAGCTTTCTTT. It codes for CASSLQSGNTEAFF.

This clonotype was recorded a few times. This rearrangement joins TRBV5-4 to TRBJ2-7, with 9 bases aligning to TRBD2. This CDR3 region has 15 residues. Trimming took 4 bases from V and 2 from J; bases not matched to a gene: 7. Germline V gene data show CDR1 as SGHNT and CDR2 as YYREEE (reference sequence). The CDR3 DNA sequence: TGTGCCAGCAGCCCTAAGACTAGCGGAACCTACGAGCAGTACTTC. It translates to CASSPKTSGTYEQYF. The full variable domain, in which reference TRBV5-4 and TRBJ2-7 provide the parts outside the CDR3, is ETGVTQSPTHLIKTRGQQVTLRCSSQSGHNTVSWYQQALGQGPQFIFQYYREEENGRGNFPPRFSGLQFPNYSSELNVNALELDDSALYLCASSPKTSGTYEQYFGPGTRLTVT.

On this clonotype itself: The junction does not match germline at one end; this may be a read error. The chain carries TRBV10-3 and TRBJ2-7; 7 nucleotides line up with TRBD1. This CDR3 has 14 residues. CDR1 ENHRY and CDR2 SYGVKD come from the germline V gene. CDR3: CATSVRVGGNEQYF. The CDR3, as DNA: TGTGCCACCAGTGTTCGGGTAGGGGGCAACGAGCAGTACTTC.

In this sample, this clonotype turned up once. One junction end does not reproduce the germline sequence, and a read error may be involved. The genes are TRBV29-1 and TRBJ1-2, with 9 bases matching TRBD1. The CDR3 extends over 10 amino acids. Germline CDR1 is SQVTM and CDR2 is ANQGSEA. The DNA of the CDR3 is TGCAGCGCCGGACAGGGGCCTCGACCTTTC. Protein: CSAGQGPRPF.

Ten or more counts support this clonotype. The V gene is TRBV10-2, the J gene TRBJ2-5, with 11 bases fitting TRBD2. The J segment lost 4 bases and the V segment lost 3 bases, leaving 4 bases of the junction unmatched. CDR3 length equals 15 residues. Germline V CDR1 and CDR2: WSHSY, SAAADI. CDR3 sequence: CASSDSGGARETQYF. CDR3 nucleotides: TGCGCCAGCAGTGATAGCGGGGGGGCGAGAGAGACCCAGTACTTC.

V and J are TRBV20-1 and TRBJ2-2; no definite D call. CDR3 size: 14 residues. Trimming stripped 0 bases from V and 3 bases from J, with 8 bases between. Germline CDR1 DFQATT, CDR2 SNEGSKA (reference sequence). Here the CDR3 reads CSAREPDYTGELFF. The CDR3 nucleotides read TGCAGTGCTAGAGAGCCTGATTACACCGGGGAGCTGTTTTTT.

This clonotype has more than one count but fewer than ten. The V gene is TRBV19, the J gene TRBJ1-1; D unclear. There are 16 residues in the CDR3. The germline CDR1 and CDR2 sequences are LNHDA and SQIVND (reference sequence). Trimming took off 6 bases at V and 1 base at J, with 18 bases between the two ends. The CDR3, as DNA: TGTGCCAGTAGAGGGAATAGCCACCTCGAGAACACTGAAGCTTTCTTT. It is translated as CASRGNSHLENTEAFF. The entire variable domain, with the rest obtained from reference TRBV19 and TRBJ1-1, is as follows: DGGITQSPKYLFRKEGQNVTLSCEQNLNHDAMYWYRQDPGQGLRLIYYSQIVNDFQKGDIAEGYSVSREKKESFPLTVTSAQKNPTAFYLCASRGNSHLENTEAFFGQGTRLTVV.

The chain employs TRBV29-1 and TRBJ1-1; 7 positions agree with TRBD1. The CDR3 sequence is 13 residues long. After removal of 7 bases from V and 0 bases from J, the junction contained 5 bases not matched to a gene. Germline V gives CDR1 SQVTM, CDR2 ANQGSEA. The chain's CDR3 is CSGRQGLNTEAFF. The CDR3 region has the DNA TGCAGCGGACGACAGGGATTGAACACTGAAGCTTTCTTT.

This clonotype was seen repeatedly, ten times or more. CDR3 sequence (DNA): TGTGCCAGCAGTTCACCCCAGATTCGGCGGTACGAGCAGTACTTC. It encodes CASSSPQIRRYEQYF. The chain couples TRBV7-8 to TRBJ2-7; D gene unclear. Per the germline V gene, CDR1 is SGHVS and CDR2 is FQNEAQ. The CDR3 loop spans 15 amino acids. V shed 6 bases and J shed 4 bases, with 19 bases lying between them.

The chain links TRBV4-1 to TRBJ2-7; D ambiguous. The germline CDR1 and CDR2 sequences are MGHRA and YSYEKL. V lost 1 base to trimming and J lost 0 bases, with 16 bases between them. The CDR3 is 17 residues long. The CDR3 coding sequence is TGCGCCAGCAGCCAAGTGGCGGCGGATGAGAGCTCCTACGAGCAGTACTTC. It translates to CASSQVAADESSYEQYF.

CDR3 protein: CAISYLASNEKLFF. CDR3 coding DNA: TGTGCCATCAGTTACCTCGCTTCTAATGAAAAACTGTTTTTT. This chain links TRBV10-3 with TRBJ1-4, with D uncertain. CDR1 and CDR2 (germline): ENHRY, SYGVKD. V was cut by 5 bases and J by 3 bases, with 10 bases left in between. The length of the CDR3 is 14 residues.

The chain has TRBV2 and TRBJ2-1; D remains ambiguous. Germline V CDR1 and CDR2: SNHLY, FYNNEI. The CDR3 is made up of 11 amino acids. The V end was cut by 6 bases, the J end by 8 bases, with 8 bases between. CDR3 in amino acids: CASSTRDEQFF. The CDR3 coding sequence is TGTGCCAGCAGCACTCGCGATGAGCAGTTCTTC.

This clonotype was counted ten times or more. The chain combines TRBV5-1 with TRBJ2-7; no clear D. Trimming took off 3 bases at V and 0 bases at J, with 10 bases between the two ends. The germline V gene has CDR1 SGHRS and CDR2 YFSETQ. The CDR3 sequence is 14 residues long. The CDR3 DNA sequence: TGCGCCAGCAGCTCTAACACGGCCTCCTACGAGCAGTACTTC. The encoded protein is CASSSNTASYEQYF.

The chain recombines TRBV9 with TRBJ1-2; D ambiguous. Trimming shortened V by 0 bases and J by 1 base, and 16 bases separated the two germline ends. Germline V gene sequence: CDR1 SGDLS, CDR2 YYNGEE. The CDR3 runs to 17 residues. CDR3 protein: CASSVDGRSTNNYGYTF. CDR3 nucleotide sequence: TGTGCCAGCAGCGTAGACGGGAGGTCCACAAATAACTATGGCTACACCTTC.

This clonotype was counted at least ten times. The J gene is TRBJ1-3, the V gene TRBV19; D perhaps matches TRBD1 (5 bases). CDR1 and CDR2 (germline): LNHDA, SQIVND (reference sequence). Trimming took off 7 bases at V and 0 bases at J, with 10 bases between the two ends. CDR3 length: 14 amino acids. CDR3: CASTHRSSGNTIYF. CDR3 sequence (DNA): TGTGCCAGTACCCACAGGTCCTCTGGAAACACCATATATTTT.

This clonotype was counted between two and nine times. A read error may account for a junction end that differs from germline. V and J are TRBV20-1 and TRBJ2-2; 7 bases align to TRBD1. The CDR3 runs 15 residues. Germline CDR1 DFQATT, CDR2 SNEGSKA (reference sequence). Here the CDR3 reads CSARGDSTNTGELFF. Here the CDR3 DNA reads TGCAGTGCTAGAGGGGACAGTACGAACACTGGGGAGCTGTTTTTT.

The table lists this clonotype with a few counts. As DNA, the CDR3 is TGTGCCAGCAGCATCTCACCCGACAGGGATTCCTACGAGCAGTACTTC. Protein sequence: CASSISPDRDSYEQYF. The chain links TRBV5-5 to TRBJ2-7; 7 bases match TRBD1. The germline V gene has CDR1 SGHKS and CDR2 YYEKEE (reference sequence). Trimming took 4 bases from V and 1 from J; bases not matched to a gene: 11. CDR3 length: 16 residues.

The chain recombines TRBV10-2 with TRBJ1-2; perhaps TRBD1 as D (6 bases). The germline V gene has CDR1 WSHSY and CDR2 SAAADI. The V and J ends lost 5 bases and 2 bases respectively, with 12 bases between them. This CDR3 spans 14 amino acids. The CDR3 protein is CASSWRDRNYGYTF. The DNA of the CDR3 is TGCGCCAGCAGTTGGCGAGACAGGAACTATGGCTACACCTTC.